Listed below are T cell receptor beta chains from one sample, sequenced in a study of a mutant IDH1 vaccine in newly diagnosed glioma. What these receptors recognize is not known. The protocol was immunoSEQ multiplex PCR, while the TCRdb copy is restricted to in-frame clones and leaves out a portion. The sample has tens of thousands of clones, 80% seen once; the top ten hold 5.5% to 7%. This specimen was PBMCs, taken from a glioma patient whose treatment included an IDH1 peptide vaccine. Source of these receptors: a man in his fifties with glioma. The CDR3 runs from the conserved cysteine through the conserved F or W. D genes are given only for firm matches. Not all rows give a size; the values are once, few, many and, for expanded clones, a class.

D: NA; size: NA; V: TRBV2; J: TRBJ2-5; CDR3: CASSQFGSGQETQYF; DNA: TGTGCCAGCAGTCAATTTGGAAGCGGCCAAGAGACCCAGTACTTC
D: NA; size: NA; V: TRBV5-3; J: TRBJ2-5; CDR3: CARSSTGKETQYF; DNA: TGTGCCAGAAGCTCCACGGGTAAAGAGACCCAGTACTTC
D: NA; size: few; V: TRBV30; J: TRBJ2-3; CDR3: CAWSDLLADTQYF; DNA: TGTGCCTGGAGTGACCTGCTAGCAGATACGCAGTATTTT
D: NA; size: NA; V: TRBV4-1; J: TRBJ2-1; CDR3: CASSQEPETNEQFF; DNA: TGCGCCAGCAGCCAAGAGCCTGAAACAAATGAGCAGTTCTTC
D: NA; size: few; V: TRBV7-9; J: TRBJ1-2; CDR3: CASRNPSGGYTF; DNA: TGTGCCAGCAGAAATCCTAGCGGGGGCTACACCTTC
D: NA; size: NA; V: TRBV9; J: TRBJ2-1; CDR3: CASSARHIAGSPGNEQFF; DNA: TGTGCCAGCAGCGCACGACACATAGCAGGTTCCCCGGGCAATGAGCAGTTCTTC
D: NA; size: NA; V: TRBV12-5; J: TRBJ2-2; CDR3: CASGLAGTGELFF; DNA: TGTGCTAGTGGTTTGGCAGGTACCGGGGAGCTGTTTTTT
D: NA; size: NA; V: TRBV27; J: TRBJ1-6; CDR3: CASSLSWAGDSPLHF; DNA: TGTGCCAGCAGTTTATCTTGGGCCGGAGATTCACCCCTCCACTTT
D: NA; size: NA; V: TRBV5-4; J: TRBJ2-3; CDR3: CASSDMGTDTQYF; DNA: TGTGCCAGCAGCGACATGGGCACAGATACGCAGTATTTT
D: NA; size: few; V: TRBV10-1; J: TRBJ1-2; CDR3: CASSAIGRGGHGYTF; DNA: TGCGCCAGCAGTGCTATAGGCCGGGGGGGTCATGGCTACACCTTC
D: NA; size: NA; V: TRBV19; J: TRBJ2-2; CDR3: CASSMVGRDLSTGELFF; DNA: TGTGCCAGTAGTATGGTGGGTCGGGACTTGAGCACCGGGGAGCTGTTTTTT
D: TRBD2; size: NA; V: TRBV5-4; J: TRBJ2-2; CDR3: CASSPTSGSGTGELFF; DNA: TGTGCCAGCAGCCCCACTAGCGGGAGTGGCACCGGGGAGCTGTTTTTT
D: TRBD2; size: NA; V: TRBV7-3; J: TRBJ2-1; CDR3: CASSPGGYNEQFF; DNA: TGTGCCAGCAGCCCGGGAGGATACAATGAGCAGTTCTTC
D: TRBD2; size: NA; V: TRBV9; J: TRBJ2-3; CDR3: CASSPRTSGGAHTQYF; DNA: TGTGCCAGCAGCCCCCGGACTAGCGGGGGGGCCCATACGCAGTATTTT